Shown below are 21 T cell receptor beta chains from a single sample sequenced in a study of blood T cell repertoires in COVID-19. Here immunoSEQ multiplex PCR was the method, and the copy in TCRdb shows in-frame clones only, minus some. The profile shows 35,000 to 40,000 clones, around 73% of them singletons. Specimen: peripheral blood. All receptors come from a man aged 65 to 85 with acute or convalescent COVID-19.

This chain connects TRBV28 to TRBJ1-1; D perhaps matches TRBD1 (5 bases). Between the trimmed V and J ends, which lost 3 bases and 1 base, there was a span of 9 bases. Germline V gene data show CDR1 as MDHEN and CDR2 as SYDVKM. This CDR3 spans 14 amino acids. DNA for the CDR3: TGTGCCAGCAGTTTCCTAGGGGCGAACACTGAAGCTTTCTTT. As protein: CASSFLGANTEAFF.

The V call is TRBV24-1, the J call TRBJ2-3, with D maybe TRBD2 (6 bases). This CDR3 is built from 17 residues. CDR1 is KGHDR, CDR2 SFDVKD, per germline. Deletions cut 4 bases from V and 1 base from J, with 17 bases between. For the CDR3, the DNA is TGTGCCACCAGTGACCAAAACGGGGGTTTTGGCACAGATACGCAGTATTTT. Its protein is CATSDQNGGFGTDTQYF.

V is TRBV18 and J is TRBJ2-7; 11 bases match TRBD2. Unmatched junction bases numbered 6, after V lost 5 bases and J lost 0 bases. The CDR3 runs 16 residues. Germline-derived CDR1 and CDR2 are KGHSH and LQKENI. This CDR3 reads CASSGPSGRISYEQYF. CDR3 nucleotides: TGTGCCAGCTCAGGTCCTAGCGGGAGGATCTCCTACGAGCAGTACTTC. The whole variable domain, filled in from reference TRBV18 and TRBJ2-7, reads NAGVMQNPRHLVRRRGQEARLRCSPMKGHSHVYWYRQLPEEGLKFMVYLQKENIIDESGMPKERFSAEFPKEGPSILRIQQVVRGDSAAYFCASSGPSGRISYEQYFGPGTRLTVT.

V is TRBV4-1 and J is TRBJ2-5, with TRBD2 identical over 14 bases. This CDR3 comprises 18 residues. The J segment lost 5 bases and the V segment lost 2 bases, leaving 10 bases of the junction unmatched. From germline, CDR1 is MGHRA and CDR2 YSYEKL. The CDR3 region has the DNA TGCGCCAGCAGCCAATCGACTAGCGGGAGGGCCGGAGGCGAGACCCAGTACTTC. Translation: CASSQSTSGRAGGETQYF.

The rearrangement uses TRBV15 and TRBJ1-5; TRBD1 is a possible D gene (5 bases). The germline CDR1 and CDR2 sequences are LNHNV and YYDKDF (reference sequence). Trimming cost V 3 bases and J 9 bases, with 15 bases left between them. CDR3 length: 14 amino acids. This CDR3 reads CATSRDTEYRPQHF. Here the CDR3 DNA reads TGTGCCACCAGCAGGGACACGGAGTATCGGCCCCAGCATTTT.

CDR3 sequence: CASSLYQGIQPQHF. The CDR3 DNA sequence: TGTGCCAGCAGTTTATATCAGGGGATTCAGCCCCAGCATTTT. This chain uses TRBV27 with TRBJ1-5; weak D call: TRBD1 (6 bases). CDR1 MNHEY and CDR2 SMNVEV come from the germline V gene (reference sequence). The CDR3 length is 14 residues. Trimming stripped 1 base from V and 6 bases from J, with 10 bases between.

This clone was seen more than once but under ten times. The rearrangement uses TRBV28 and TRBJ1-6; 8 bases are shared with TRBD1. CDR3 length equals 14 residues. Per the germline V gene, CDR1 is MDHEN and CDR2 is SYDVKM. The J segment lost 9 bases and the V segment lost 6 bases, leaving 7 bases of the junction unmatched. CDR3 DNA sequence: TGTGCCAGCAGCTCGGGACAGGAGTTTTCACCCCTCCACTTT. It specifies CASSSGQEFSPLHF. Full variable domain (rest looked up from reference TRBV28 and TRBJ1-6): DVKVTQSSRYLVKRTGEKVFLECVQDMDHENMFWYRQDPGLGLRLIYFSYDVKMKEKGDIPEGYSVSREKKERFSLILESASTNQTSMYLCASSSGQEFSPLHFGNGTRLTVT.

This clone was counted only a few times. The rearrangement links TRBV7-9 to TRBJ1-2, with 7 bases lining up with TRBD1. This CDR3 comprises 15 residues. V trimming: 2 bases; J trimming: 3 bases; junction bases outside the gene matches: 6. CDR1 is SEHNR, CDR2 FQNEAQ, per germline (reference sequence). CDR3 region: CASSLTTGTDYGYTF. CDR3 sequence (DNA): TGTGCCAGCAGCTTAACGACAGGGACGGACTATGGCTACACCTTC.

CDR3 protein: CASSHRAGKQGYTF. The CDR3 coding sequence is TGCGCCAGCAGCCACCGAGCCGGGAAGCAAGGCTACACCTTC. The rearrangement links TRBV4-3 to TRBJ1-2; D unresolved. From germline, CDR1 is LGHNA and CDR2 YSLEER. The CDR3 loop spans 14 amino acids. V was trimmed by 3 bases and J by 8 bases, leaving 16 bases between them.

The chain uses TRBV5-1 and TRBJ2-7; tentative D call: TRBD1 (7 bases). Trimming shortened V by 3 bases and J by 5 bases, and 21 bases separated the two germline ends. The CDR3 is 16 residues long. The germline V gene has CDR1 SGHRS and CDR2 YFSETQ. CDR3 sequence (DNA): TGCGCCAGCAGCTCCCTGGCAGGGGGGAAGCGCGACGAGCAGTACTTC. Protein product: CASSSLAGGKRDEQYF.

This clone was observed a single time. The chain has TRBV2 and TRBJ1-6; D is perhaps TRBD1 (5 bases). The CDR3 is made up of 18 amino acids. Germline CDR1 reads SNHLY; CDR2 reads FYNNEI. V was clipped by 6 bases and J by 0 bases, with 18 bases between them. The CDR3 DNA sequence: TGTGCCAGCAGCTTGGGGCGGGGATCTGGCTCCTATAATTCACCCCTCCACTTT. Its translation: CASSLGRGSGSYNSPLHF.

V gene TRBV5-1 combines with J gene TRBJ1-1; TRBD1 is a possible D gene (5 bases). V lost 8 bases and J 0 bases, leaving 20 bases between the germline ends. The CDR3 consists of 16 residues. In germline, CDR1 is SGHRS, CDR2 YFSETQ. The CDR3 DNA is TGCGCCAGATTAGTTCTTAGGGGCAGGTTGAACACTGAAGCTTTCTTT. It translates to CARLVLRGRLNTEAFF.

The chain is built from TRBV7-2 and TRBJ1-2; D is ambiguous. The CDR3 is made up of 15 amino acids. Germline V gene lookup returns CDR1 SGHTA and CDR2 FQGNSA. V lost 0 bases, J lost 4 bases, and 12 bases lay in between. The CDR3 DNA sequence: TGTGCCAGCAGCTTAGCCAGCGGGTCGGTCTATGGCTACACCTTC. Amino acid sequence: CASSLASGSVYGYTF.

The V and J genes are TRBV19 and TRBJ2-5, with 10 bases matching TRBD2. The CDR3 has 15 amino acids. J gave up 7 bases and V 6 bases, and 11 bases lay outside the gene matches. Looked up from germline, CDR1 is LNHDA and CDR2 is SQIVND (reference sequence). The DNA for the CDR3 is TGTGCCAGTAGCCTGCCTAGCGGGGGACCGGGGACCCAGTACTTC. This encodes CASSLPSGGPGTQYF.

The chain is built from TRBV4-3 and TRBJ2-7; TRBD2 matches 7 bases. Germline V gene sequence: CDR1 LGHNA, CDR2 YSLEER. This CDR3 region has 16 residues. The V gene end was trimmed by 1 base and the J gene end by 5 bases; junction bases not matched to a gene: 11. CDR3 sequence (DNA): TGCGCCAGCAGCCAAGGTCGGGGAGGGACGAGGGACGAGCAGTACTTC. Its protein product is CASSQGRGGTRDEQYF.

The genes are TRBV19 and TRBJ1-2, with a possible D match to TRBD1 (5 bases). Trimming left V 6 bases short and J 4 bases short, with 24 bases between. CDR1 and CDR2 from the germline V gene are LNHDA and SQIVND (reference sequence). The CDR3 has 17 amino acids. CDR3 sequence reads: CASSLTVGSTKPYGYTF. The CDR3 DNA is TGTGCCAGTAGCCTGACAGTGGGGTCCACAAAACCCTATGGCTACACCTTC.

In this sample, this clone turned up once. The J gene is TRBJ1-6, the V gene TRBV2; TRBD1 matches at 9 bases. Germline V lookup: CDR1 SNHLY, CDR2 FYNNEI. This CDR3 is built from 15 residues. Losses at the gene ends were 5 bases for V and 10 bases for J; bases not matched to a gene: 9. The CDR3 spells CASSPTGGSGSPLHF. DNA of the CDR3: TGTGCCAGCAGTCCGACAGGGGGATCGGGATCACCCCTCCACTTT.

The rearrangement links TRBV7-2 to TRBJ1-6; unclear D gene. CDR1 is SGHTA, CDR2 FQGNSA, per germline. The CDR3 contains 13 residues. The V and J ends lost 1 base and 9 bases respectively, with 7 bases between them. Written as DNA, the CDR3 is TGTGCCAGCAGCTTAGATCTCTTTTCACCCCTCCACTTT. Translated: CASSLDLFSPLHF.

The chain recombines TRBV6-6 with TRBJ1-6; D ambiguous. Germline CDR1 is MNHNY and CDR2 is SVGAGI (reference sequence). V gave up 4 bases and J gave up 14 bases, with 12 bases separating them. This CDR3 has 12 residues. The CDR3 nucleotides read TGTGCCAGCAGTTCGTACAGCTCGGCCCTCCACTTT. Amino acids: CASSSYSSALHF.

As concerns this clone: Germline is not matched at one junction end, which may reflect a read error. This chain links TRBV6-1 with TRBJ2-1; 9 nucleotides match TRBD2. The CDR3 is 12 amino acids. Germline-derived CDR1 and CDR2 are MNHNS and SASEGT. The CDR3 protein is CASREAGGEQFF. Here the CDR3 DNA reads TGTGCCAGCAGAGAAGCGGGAGGTGAGCAGTTCTTC.

The CDR3 DNA reads TGTGCCAGCCGGACGTCGGGGTACAGTGGCTACACCTTC. Translation: CASRTSGYSGYTF. This sequence joins TRBV7-9 and TRBJ1-2; D unclear. The V end lost 8 bases, the J end lost 7 bases, and 17 bases lay between the germline ends. CDR1 SEHNR and CDR2 FQNEAQ come from the germline V gene (reference sequence). This CDR3 is built from 13 residues.